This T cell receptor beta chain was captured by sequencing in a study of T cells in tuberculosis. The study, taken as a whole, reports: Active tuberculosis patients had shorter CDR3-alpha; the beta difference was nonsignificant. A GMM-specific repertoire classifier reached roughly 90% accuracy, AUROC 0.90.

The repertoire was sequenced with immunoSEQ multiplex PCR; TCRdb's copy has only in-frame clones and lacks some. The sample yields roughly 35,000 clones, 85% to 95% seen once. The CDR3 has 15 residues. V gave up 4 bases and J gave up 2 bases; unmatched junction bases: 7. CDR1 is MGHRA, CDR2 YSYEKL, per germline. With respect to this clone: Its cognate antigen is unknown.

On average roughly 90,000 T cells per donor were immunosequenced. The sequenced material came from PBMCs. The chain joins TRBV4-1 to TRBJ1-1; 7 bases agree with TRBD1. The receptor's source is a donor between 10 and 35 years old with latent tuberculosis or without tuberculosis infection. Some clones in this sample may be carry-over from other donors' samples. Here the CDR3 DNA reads TGCGCCAGCAGCCCCCGTGAAGGGGGCAACACTGAAGCTTTCTTT. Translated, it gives CASSPREGGNTEAFF.